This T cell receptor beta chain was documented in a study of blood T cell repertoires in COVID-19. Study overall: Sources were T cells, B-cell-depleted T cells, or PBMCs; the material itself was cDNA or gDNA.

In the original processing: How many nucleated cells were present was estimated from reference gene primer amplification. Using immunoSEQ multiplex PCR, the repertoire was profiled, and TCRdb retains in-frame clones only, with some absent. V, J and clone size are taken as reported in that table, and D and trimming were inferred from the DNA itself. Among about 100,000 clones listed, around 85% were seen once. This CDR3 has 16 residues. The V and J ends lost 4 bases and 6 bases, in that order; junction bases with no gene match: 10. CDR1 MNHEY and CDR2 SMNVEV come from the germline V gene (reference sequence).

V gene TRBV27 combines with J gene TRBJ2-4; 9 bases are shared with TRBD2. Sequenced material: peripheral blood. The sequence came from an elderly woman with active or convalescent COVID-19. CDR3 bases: TGTGCCAGCAGTTCGGGGGCGGGAGGGCCGCGAAACATTCAGTACTTC. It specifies CASSSGAGGPRNIQYF.